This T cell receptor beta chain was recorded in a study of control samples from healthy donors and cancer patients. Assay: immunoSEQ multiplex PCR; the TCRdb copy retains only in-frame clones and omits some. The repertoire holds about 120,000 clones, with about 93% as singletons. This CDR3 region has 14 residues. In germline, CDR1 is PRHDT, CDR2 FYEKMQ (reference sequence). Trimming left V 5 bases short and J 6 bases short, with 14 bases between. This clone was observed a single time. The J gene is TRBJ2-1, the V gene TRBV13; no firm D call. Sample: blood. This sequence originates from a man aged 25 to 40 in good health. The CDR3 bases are TGTGCCAGCAGCATTTACGCGGAGCGCAATGAGCAGTTCTTC. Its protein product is CASSIYAERNEQFF. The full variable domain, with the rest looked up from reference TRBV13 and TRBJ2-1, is AAGVIQSPRHLIKEKRETATLKCYPIPRHDTVYWYQQGPGQDPQFLISFYEKMQSDKGSIPDRFSAQQFSDYHSELNMSSLELGDSALYFCASSIYAERNEQFFGPGTRLTVL.